This TCR beta chain is drawn from a study of T cell clonotyping in hematopoietic cell transplantation. Findings and limits, study-wide: At the given depth, recipient repertoires were over 95% de novo clonotypes. Cells were unsorted, so CD4 and CD8 contributions were not separated. After transplant, recipient diversity fell while pathologically expanded clonotypes grew through day 180. Higher Inverse Simpson Index values in graft donor and pretransplant recipient predicted broader posttransplant TCR diversity.

A note on this clone: Antigen: not known.

This CDR3 is built from 12 residues. Germline assignment: CDR1 MNHEY and CDR2 SVGAGI. V was trimmed by 7 bases and J by 7 bases, leaving 13 bases between them. TCRdb's table, derived via immunoSEQ multiplex PCR, lists solely in-frame clones and lacks some. The sample has approximately 44,000 clones, roughly 96% seen once. This chain joins TRBV6-5 and TRBJ1-1; D gene unclear. The origin of this receptor is a young man in good health. Some clones in this sample may be carry-over from other donors' samples. Sequenced input: peripheral blood mononuclear cells. CDR3 region: CASIDVTSEAFF. Here the CDR3 DNA reads TGTGCCAGCATCGACGTGACAAGTGAAGCTTTCTTT.